This T cell receptor beta chain was captured in a study of breast tumors, draining lymph nodes, adjacent tissues (TCRdb year 2016). Regarding the complete study: In breast cancer patients, the study compared the TCR beta repertoires of tumor, adjacent nontumor tissue and axillary lymph nodes. The study was designed to assess the relationships and possible T-cell exchange between tumor, surrounding tissue and draining lymph node repertoires in human breast cancer.

Lymph node samples came from the axillary draining lymph nodes of breast cancer patients. There are many counts of this clonotype. It has no known antigen specificity. Base qualities are not at hand, and no much larger clone is one base apart. Overall results and qualifications from the work: In luminal-like breast cancer, tumor and nontumor tissue repertoires resembled each other significantly more than in basal-like breast cancer. The conclusion that tumor T cells originate in lymph nodes was presented as consistent with a hypothesis rather than as directly demonstrated. Tumors showed preferential V and J gene usage, and their T-cell repertoire diversity fell below that of lymph nodes yet above that of nontumor tissue. The data were judged consistent with most tumor T cells deriving from the lymph node and then expanding within tumor tissue.

The CDR1 and CDR2 encoded by the germline V gene (reference sequence) are DFQATT and SNEGSKA. Counted from cysteine to phenylalanine, this CDR3 has 12 amino acids. The read is trimmed to its CDR3 DNA, 36 bases read in frame from base 1. V is clipped by 3 bases and J by 5 bases, and the sequence between their germline boundaries is 8 bases long. The instrument given in TCRdb is Illumina HiSeq 2000. TCR beta chain libraries were generated by multiplex PCR amplification. High-throughput sequencing was used to analyze the amplified TCR beta chain products. TCRdb applied fastp at Q25 and MiXCR to the public reads, then kept only in-frame beta chains. Each CDR3 protein appears once, grouped with its most common genes and DNA. The sample table lists under 250,000 distinct CDR3 sequences, approximately 29% of them with a count of one. Of the sample, roughly 1.5% is held by the ten largest clones.

Material for sequencing was axillary lymph node tissue. The sequence is built from TRBV20-1 and TRBJ2-4; no D gene call is confident. The sequence came from a female donor with breast cancer. Some clones in this sample may be carry-over from other donors' samples. The DNA is TGCAGTGCTAGTCCTAACGAAAACATTCAGTACTTC. Translated, it reads CSASPNENIQYF.